This TCR beta chain appears in the sequencing data of a study of T cells in Graves' hyperthyroidism and ophthalmopathy (dated by TCRdb to about 2019). With regard to the full study: Peripheral blood was sampled at the time of initial diagnosis, prior to any treatment. Whether ophthalmopathy could be predicted prospectively was tested in an independent validation cohort made up of 18 to 20 hyperthyroidism patients plus 17 patients who later progressed to ophthalmopathy. The 75 to 100 discovery patients were randomly divided into training and test sets at a 7:3 ratio. TCR V-J signatures able to tell the groups apart were searched for in a discovery cohort of 95 or so patients, of whom 43 had Graves' ophthalmopathy and around 57 had stable Graves' hyperthyroidism. TCR Vbeta CDR3 sequencing of some 140 peripheral blood samples (under 45 ophthalmopathy, 75 to 80 hyperthyroidism and approximately 17 progressor patients) is reported in the paper. Thyroid tissue and blood T-cell repertoires from six Graves' hyperthyroidism patients were also compared in the study. After sampling, hyperthyroidism patients received methimazole starting at 30 mg daily, and ophthalmopathy patients received high-dose intravenous methylprednisolone.

Ophthalmopathy patients had moderately to severely active disease, with a Clinical Activity Score of 3 or more, a NOSPECS grade of 4 or more, and a disease duration of less than 3 months. Patients with uncontrolled infections, other autoimmune diseases, pregnancy or lactation were excluded. Diagnoses were based on clinical symptoms, serum thyroxine and TRAb, thyroid ultrasound and orbital computed tomography. PBMCs were separated from under 11 ml of fresh peripheral blood using Ficoll-Paque density gradient centrifugation. Total RNA was extracted using Trizol reagent, and RNA quality was assessed on an Agilent 2100 Bioanalyzer. Summary of the overall study and its limitations: In validation, the model predicted progression to ophthalmopathy a median of about 6 months before onset, with roughly 70% sensitivity and nearly 75% specificity. A 13 V-J signature model separated ophthalmopathy from stable hyperthyroidism, with 87.88% sensitivity and roughly 84% specificity in cross-validation and 80%/75% in testing. No statistical method was used to fix the sample size in advance, and group allocation was not hidden from the investigators. Most expanded thyroid clonotypes (frequency above 0.001) were also detected in blood, suggesting blood repertoires may reflect thyroid immune responses.

This clonotype was observed at least ten times. This clone's antigen is unknown. No per-base quality is available; no much larger clone lies one base away. Measured from the cysteine to the phenylalanine, the CDR3 is 14 residues long. Of all the DNA, just the CDR3 is kept, 42 bases in frame from base 1. The germline V gene provides CDR1 KGHDR and CDR2 SFDVKD. V is cut by 3 bases and J by 8 bases, and the space between the germline ends is 15 bases. TCR beta CDR3 regions were amplified from RNA transcripts. A first-round RT-PCR of the TCR CDR3 used the HTBI primer set with the Qiagen OneStep RT-PCR kit. Libraries were constructed in a second round of multiplex PCR, after which size selection and purification were carried out. Sequencing of the libraries was done on an Illumina HiSeq2000 using paired-end 100 bp reads. From the authors' description of their analysis: SOAPnuke was used to process the raw data, throwing out any read that contained adapters or uncalled bases, had a mean Phred below 15, or lacked an exact constant-primer or identifier match. COPE v1.2.5 was used to merge high-quality paired reads, and clonotypes were defined as unique nucleotide sequences. MiTCR v1.1 was used to align clonotypes to the IMGT TRBV, TRBD and TRBJ reference segments. Analysis was restricted to V-J combinations with a frequency above 0.0001, which covered roughly 99% of repertoires. A TCS score was defined as the ratio between F50 (clonal expansion) and ExV (chaos), using BLOSUM62-based TCRdist between CDR3 peptides within each V-J. Welch's t-statistics and random forest reduced just over 500 V-J features to 10 to 15, which were used in a naive Bayes classifier (R e1071). TCRdb redid the processing of the public reads, applying fastp at Q25 and MiXCR, and retained in-frame beta chains. A single entry per CDR3 protein holds the most common genes and DNA from its merged rows. The V and J calls come from TCRdb's annotation, not from the publication. For this sample the table gives around 520,000 distinct CDR3 sequences, of which around 22% were detected only once. The top ten clones comprise approximately 11% of the sample.

The sample consisted of blood. The TCR originated in a woman in her 30s with Graves' ophthalmopathy. The V and J genes are TRBV24-1 and TRBJ1-2, with an unclear D gene assignment. The CDR3 region: CATSDGTNHGGYTF. The DNA reads TGTGCCACCAGTGATGGAACAAATCACGGGGGCTACACCTTC.